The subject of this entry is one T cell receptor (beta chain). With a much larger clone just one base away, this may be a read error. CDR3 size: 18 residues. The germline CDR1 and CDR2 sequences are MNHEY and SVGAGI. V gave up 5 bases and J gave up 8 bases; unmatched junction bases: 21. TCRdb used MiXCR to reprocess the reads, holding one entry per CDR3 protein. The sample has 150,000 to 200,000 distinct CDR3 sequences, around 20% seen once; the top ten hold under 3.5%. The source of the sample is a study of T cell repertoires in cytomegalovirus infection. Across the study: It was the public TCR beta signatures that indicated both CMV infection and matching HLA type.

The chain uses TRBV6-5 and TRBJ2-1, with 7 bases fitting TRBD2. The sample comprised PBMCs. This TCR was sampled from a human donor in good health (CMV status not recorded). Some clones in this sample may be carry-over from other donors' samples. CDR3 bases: TGTGCCAGCAGTCCTCTGCCCATCGCGGGAGTAAAGCAAGATGAGCAGTTCTTC. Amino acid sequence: CASSPLPIAGVKQDEQFF.